This T cell receptor (beta chain) was recovered during a study of T-cell memory formation after mild COVID-19 (dated by TCRdb to about 2021). With respect to the entire study: TCR sequence clusters from the two donors were found to be largely donor specific. In two donors, T-cell clones that expanded and contracted after mild COVID-19 were followed by sequencing TCRalpha and TCRbeta repertoires longitudinally. Two young, previously healthy adult volunteers, one female and one male, were included in the cohort.

PBMCs were isolated by Ficoll-Paque density gradient centrifugation. Measured from the cysteine to the phenylalanine, the CDR3 is 13 residues long. The only DNA kept is the CDR3, 39 bases in frame from the first base. The V end loses 7 bases and the J end loses 2 bases, and a stretch of 9 bases separates them. Study-wide findings and limitations: Contracting CD4+ clones were found mainly in CM and EM memory subsets, while CD8+ clones were enriched in EMRA. The study included only two mild cases, and larger cohorts that include severe cases with pre-infection samples were judged to be necessary. From day 15 to 85, contracting clones showed balanced CD4/CD8 phenotypes, whereas a second wave of clones that expanded from day 15 to 37 leaned towards CD4+. Whether the second-wave clones peaking on day 37 were SARS-CoV-2 specific was not confirmed. Some responding clones were detected in pre-infection memory, suggesting pre-existing cross-reactive memory T cells joined the SARS-CoV-2 response.

These reads were obtained on an Illumina NovaSeq 6000. TCRalpha and TCRbeta cDNA libraries were built by 5'RACE with constant-segment primers, adding sample barcodes and unique molecular identifiers. Trizol reagent was used to extract RNA from every sample. Libraries were amplified in two PCR steps, with a second sample barcode and Illumina TruSeq adapters added in the second step. Sequencing of libraries was performed on an Illumina NovaSeq with 2 x 150 bp paired-end reads. Per the authors' processing: With migec v1.2.7, reads were demultiplexed and then collapsed into UMI-guided consensus sequences. Using mixcr v2.1.11, UMI consensuses were aligned to TRA and TRB V and J templates and then assembled into clonotypes. A clonotype was counted as expanded or contracted only when both edgeR and NoisET called the clonotype significant, with the noise models trained on biological replicates. edgeR calls used a false discovery rate-adjusted p below 0.01 and a log2 fold-change threshold of 1. As an exploratory analysis of dynamics, max-normalized trajectories of the 1000 most abundant clonotypes were examined by PCA with hierarchical clustering. The CD4 or CD8 phenotype of responding clones was assigned using the separately sequenced CD4+ and CD8+ repertoires. TCRdb handled the public reads itself, with Q25 trimming in fastp and clone calling in MiXCR, and kept productive beta chains. Under each unique CDR3 protein, matching rows form one entry showing the most common genes and DNA. Clone size and V and J calls follow TCRdb, not the original study. Recorded for this sample are about 200,000 distinct CDR3 sequences; more than 8% of them occurred a single time. The ten largest account for 3% to 4.5% of the sample.

At least ten counts were recorded for this clonotype. The clone's antigen remains unknown. Per-base qualities were not stored, and no clone one base away is much larger. The sequence links TRBV12-3 or TRBV12-4 to TRBJ2-1; TRBD2 might be the D gene, on 6 matching bases. The source material was PBMCs or a T cell subset sorted from them (not recorded which). This sequence was found in a man aged 18 to 35 who had mild COVID-19 (a few samples of this study predate the infection). The sample titles of this study are shuffled in the database, so cell type and time point are left out; the donor was told from shared clones. The CDR3 region reads CASTGLTYNEQFF. The bases are TGTGCCAGCACGGGACTTACCTACAATGAGCAGTTCTTC.